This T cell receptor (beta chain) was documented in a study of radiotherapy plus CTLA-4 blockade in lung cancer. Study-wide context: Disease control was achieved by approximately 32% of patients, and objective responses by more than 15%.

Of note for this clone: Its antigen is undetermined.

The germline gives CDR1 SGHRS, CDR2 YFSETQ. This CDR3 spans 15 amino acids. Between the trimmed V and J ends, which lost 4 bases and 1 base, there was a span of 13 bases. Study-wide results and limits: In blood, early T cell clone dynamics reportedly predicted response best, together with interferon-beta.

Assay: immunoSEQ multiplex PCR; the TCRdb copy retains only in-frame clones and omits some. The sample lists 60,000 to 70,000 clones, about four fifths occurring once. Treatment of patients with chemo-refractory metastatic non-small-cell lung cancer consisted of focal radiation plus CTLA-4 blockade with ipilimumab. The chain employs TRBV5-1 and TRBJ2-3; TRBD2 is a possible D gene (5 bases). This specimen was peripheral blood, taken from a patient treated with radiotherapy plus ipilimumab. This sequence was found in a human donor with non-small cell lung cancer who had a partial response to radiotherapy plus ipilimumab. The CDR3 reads CASSGGRAGTDTQYF. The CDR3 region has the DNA TGCGCCAGCAGCGGCGGGCGAGCGGGCACAGATACGCAGTATTTT.